The present T cell receptor beta chain was sequenced within a study of CD8 T cells in ankylosing spondylitis. Whole-study results and caveats: The clones that were linked to disease were reported to be significantly enriched in matched synovial fluid samples from ankylosing spondylitis patients.

Note on this clonotype: Antigen specificity is unknown.

V trimming: 4 bases; J trimming: 3 bases; junction bases outside the gene matches: 6. The CDR3 totals 16 residues. Germline values: CDR1 SGDLS, CDR2 YYNGEE. Researchers built TCR beta libraries using quantitative 5'-RACE with molecular barcodes. One entry per CDR3 protein results from TCRdb running MiXCR on the 5' RACE reads. This sample has 150,000 or so distinct CDR3 sequences, with roughly 31% found just once. This receptor was identified in a male donor with ankylosing spondylitis. The gene calls are TRBV9 and TRBJ2-1; 11 bases are shared with TRBD2. Sequenced: synovial fluid, either unsorted or a sorted T cell fraction (not recorded which). This CDR3 reads CASSSPTSGVYNEQFF. The CDR3 nucleotides read TGTGCCAGCAGCTCCCCGACTAGCGGGGTCTACAATGAGCAGTTCTTC.